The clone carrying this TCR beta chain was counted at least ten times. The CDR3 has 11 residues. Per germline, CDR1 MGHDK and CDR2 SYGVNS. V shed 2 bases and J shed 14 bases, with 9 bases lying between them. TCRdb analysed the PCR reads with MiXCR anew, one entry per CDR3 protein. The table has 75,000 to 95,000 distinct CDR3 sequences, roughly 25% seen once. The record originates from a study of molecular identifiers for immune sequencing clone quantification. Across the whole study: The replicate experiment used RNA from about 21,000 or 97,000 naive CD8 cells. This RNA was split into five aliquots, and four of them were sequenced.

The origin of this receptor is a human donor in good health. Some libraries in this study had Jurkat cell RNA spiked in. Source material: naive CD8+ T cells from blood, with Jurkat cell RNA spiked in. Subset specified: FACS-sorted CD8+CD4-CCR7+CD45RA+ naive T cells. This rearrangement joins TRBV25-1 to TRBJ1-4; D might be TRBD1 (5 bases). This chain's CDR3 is CASSEGATLFF. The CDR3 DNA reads TGTGCCAGCAGTGAAGGGGCAACCCTGTTTTTT. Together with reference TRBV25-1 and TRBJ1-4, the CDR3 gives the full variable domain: EADIYQTPRYLVIGTGKKITLECSQTMGHDKMYWYQQDPGMELHLIHYSYGVNSTEKGDLSSESTVSRIRTEHFPLTLESARPSHTSQYLCASSEGATLFFGSGTQLSVL.